Presented here are 30 T cell receptor beta chains from one specimen sequenced in a study of radiation and T cells in renal cell carcinoma. Time point reported: blood 4 weeks post-SBRT, at nephrectomy. The treatment denotes: 15 Gy SBRT to primary tumor, nephrectomy 4 weeks later. Here immunoSEQ multiplex PCR was the method, and the copy in TCRdb shows in-frame clones only, minus some. The top ten clones hold approximately 7.8% of a sample with some 100,000 clones, roughly 84% of them seen once. The sequences come from blood, collected from a patient whose treatment included radiotherapy and nephrectomy. These receptors originate from a man in his sixties with renal cell carcinoma.

This clone was seen just once. CDR3: CASKTVGTGRNEQYF. The CDR3 DNA reads TGTGCCAGCAAGACCGTTGGGACAGGGAGAAACGAGCAGTACTTC. The rearrangement links TRBV28 to TRBJ2-7; 9 bases are shared with TRBD1. Trimming removed 7 bases from V and 5 bases from J; junction bases left unmatched: 12. There are 15 residues in the CDR3. Germline V gene lookup returns CDR1 MDHEN and CDR2 SYDVKM.

The V call is TRBV4-1, the J call TRBJ2-7, with a weak D call TRBD2 (5 bases). V lost 1 base and J 2 bases, leaving 12 bases between the germline ends. The CDR3 has 15 residues. Germline CDR1 reads MGHRA; CDR2 reads YSYEKL. The CDR3 DNA reads as TGCGCCAGCAGCCAAGGCGGGTCGGTGGCCTACGAGCAGTACTTC. Protein sequence: CASSQGGSVAYEQYF.

The genes are TRBV18 and TRBJ2-7, with D perhaps matching TRBD1 (5 bases). Germline CDR1 KGHSH, CDR2 LQKENI. The CDR3 covers 15 residues. V was cut by 2 bases and J by 0 bases, with 11 bases left in between. In DNA form, the CDR3 reads TGTGCCAGCTCACCAGTTGAAGGGGCCTCCTACGAGCAGTACTTC. Translating it yields CASSPVEGASYEQYF.

The chain couples TRBV28 to TRBJ1-1; D not resolved. Germline assignment: CDR1 MDHEN and CDR2 SYDVKM. Between the trimmed V and J ends, which lost 1 base and 4 bases, there was a span of 16 bases. The CDR3 is made up of 16 amino acids. The CDR3 coding sequence is TGTGCCAGCAGTTTATCCCATGACTTGTTGGGCACTGAAGCTTTCTTT. Protein: CASSLSHDLLGTEAFF.

The chain couples TRBV6-4 to TRBJ2-3; the match to TRBD2 covers 9 bases. V shed 4 bases, J shed 4 bases, and the junction held 21 bases outside the gene matches. CDR3 length equals 20 residues. Germline assignment: CDR1 MRHNA and CDR2 SNTAGT. CDR3 sequence reads: CASSALGLAVDGLGADTQYF. The CDR3 DNA reads TGTGCCAGCAGTGCCCTGGGACTAGCTGTGGATGGGTTGGGGGCAGATACGCAGTATTTT.

This chain links TRBV5-1 with TRBJ2-7; the match to TRBD2 covers 7 bases. Trimming cost V 4 bases and J 6 bases; bases outside gene matches: 19. This CDR3 is built from 17 residues. Germline loops: CDR1 SGHRS, CDR2 YFSETQ. The CDR3 is CASSPPAGGMGVLEQYF. The CDR3 region has the DNA TGCGCCAGCAGCCCACCCGCCGGGGGGATGGGAGTTCTCGAGCAGTACTTC.

V usage is TRBV10-3 and J usage is TRBJ2-2; maybe TRBD1 (7 bases). V lost 5 bases, J lost 0 bases, and 13 bases lay in between. The V gene's germline CDR1 is ENHRY and CDR2 SYGVKD. This CDR3 is built from 16 residues. As DNA, the CDR3 is TGTGCCATCAGTAGAGGCGGGACAGCGAACACCGGGGAGCTGTTTTTT. It is translated as CAISRGGTANTGELFF.

The chain employs TRBV5-4 and TRBJ1-2, with TRBD1 matching 9 bases. The CDR3 extends over 16 amino acids. The germline CDR1 and CDR2 sequences are SGHNT and YYREEE (reference sequence). J lost 5 bases, V lost 0 bases, and 8 bases had no gene match. The CDR3 sequence is CASSLVRGTGPYGYTF. The CDR3, as DNA: TGTGCCAGCAGCTTGGTGAGGGGGACAGGGCCTTATGGCTACACCTTC.

This chain links TRBV28 with TRBJ1-5; no clear D. CDR1 is MDHEN, CDR2 SYDVKM, per germline. The V gene lost 7 bases and the J gene lost 0 bases, with 10 bases spanning the gap. The CDR3 runs to 14 residues. The CDR3 DNA follows: TGTGCCAGCAAGGCAGGCAATAGCAATCAGCCCCAGCATTTT. It is translated as CASKAGNSNQPQHF.

The genes are TRBV9 and TRBJ2-7; D is unresolved. V was trimmed by 0 bases and J by 3 bases, leaving 7 bases between them. Germline loops: CDR1 SGDLS, CDR2 YYNGEE. This CDR3 region has 13 residues. This chain's CDR3 is CASSVGPSYEQYF. DNA for the CDR3: TGTGCCAGCAGCGTAGGGCCGAGCTACGAGCAGTACTTC.

This chain links TRBV6-1 with TRBJ1-5; no reliable D call. V lost 6 bases and J lost 5, with 11 bases in between. The germline CDR1 and CDR2 sequences are MNHNS and SASEGT. The CDR3 has 13 residues. In DNA form, the CDR3 reads TGTGCCAGCAGCCGGGGAATCGATCAGCCCCAGCATTTT. Translated, it gives CASSRGIDQPQHF.

This clone is a singleton in its sample. V is TRBV11-2 and J is TRBJ1-4, with D unresolved. V lost 5 bases, J lost 5 bases, and 12 bases lay in between. Looked up from germline, CDR1 is SGHAT and CDR2 is FQNNGV. CDR3 length: 14 residues. Here the CDR3 reads CASSAGSLNEKLFF. Written as DNA, the CDR3 is TGTGCCAGCAGCGCCGGGAGCCTAAATGAAAAACTGTTTTTT.

This rearrangement joins TRBV7-8 to TRBJ1-2; 10 bases line up with TRBD1. V was pared by 5 bases and J by 7 bases, with 10 bases of the junction left unmatched. The germline CDR1 and CDR2 sequences are SGHVS and FQNEAQ. The CDR3 covers 15 residues. CDR3 DNA sequence: TGTGCCAGCAGCGCCGACAGGGGGCTTCTTGGTGGCTACACCTTC. The encoded protein is CASSADRGLLGGYTF.

CDR3: CASSLAYNEQFF. In nucleotides, the CDR3 is TGTGCCAGCAGTCTAGCCTACAATGAGCAGTTCTTC. This chain joins TRBV28 and TRBJ2-1; no reliable D call. This CDR3 is 12 amino acids long. Germline V CDR1 and CDR2: MDHEN, SYDVKM. Trimming removed 5 bases at V and 2 bases at J, with 4 bases between.

J is TRBJ2-2 and V is TRBV27; a possible D gene is TRBD1 (5 bases). The CDR3 loop spans 15 amino acids. Germline V gene lookup returns CDR1 MNHEY and CDR2 SMNVEV (reference sequence). With 6 bases removed from V and 0 bases from J, the gap between germline ends came to 11 bases. Written as DNA, the CDR3 is TGTGCCAGCAGGCGCGCAGGGACGAACACCGGGGAGCTGTTTTTT. Translating it yields CASRRAGTNTGELFF.

The chain combines TRBV27 with TRBJ2-7; tentative D call: TRBD2 (6 bases). Germline-derived CDR1 and CDR2 are MNHEY and SMNVEV (reference sequence). The CDR3 has 13 residues. V gave up 5 bases and J gave up 6 bases, with 14 bases separating them. The CDR3: CASSRLMEGEQYF. Here the CDR3 DNA reads TGTGCCAGCAGTCGCCTAATGGAGGGCGAGCAGTACTTC.

Here the CDR3 reads CASSVDHTQYF. As DNA, the CDR3 is TGTGCCAGCAGCGTAGATCATACGCAGTATTTT. The chain uses TRBV9 and TRBJ2-3; D remains unclear. The germline V and J ends were trimmed by 0 bases and 7 bases, with 3 bases remaining between them. Germline V lookup: CDR1 SGDLS, CDR2 YYNGEE. The CDR3 has 11 residues.

V is TRBV11-3 and J is TRBJ2-1; D perhaps matches TRBD2 (5 bases). The V end lost 3 bases, the J end lost 0 bases, and 9 bases lay between the germline ends. Germline CDR1 reads SGHNT; CDR2 reads YENEEA. The CDR3 consists of 15 residues. The CDR3: CASSFEGSSYNEQFF. CDR3 nucleotide sequence: TGTGCCAGCAGCTTCGAGGGTAGCTCCTACAATGAGCAGTTCTTC.

The V and J genes are TRBV25-1 and TRBJ2-2; D unclear. V was cut by 4 bases and J by 2 bases, with 11 bases left in between. Germline V gives CDR1 MGHDK, CDR2 SYGVNS. CDR3 size: 15 residues. The CDR3: CASSARVPNTGELFF. CDR3 coding DNA: TGTGCCAGCAGTGCCCGCGTGCCCAACACCGGGGAGCTGTTTTTT.

The V call is TRBV28, the J call TRBJ2-7; D remains unclear. Germline V gives CDR1 MDHEN, CDR2 SYDVKM. This CDR3 spans 14 amino acids. V lost 6 bases to trimming and J lost 3 bases, with 15 bases between them. The CDR3 DNA sequence: TGTGCCAGCAGACAGCGACCTACTGTCTACGAGCAGTACTTC. Translating it yields CASRQRPTVYEQYF.

This chain connects TRBV11-1 to TRBJ2-1, with unresolved D. The V end lost 5 bases, the J end lost 9 bases, and 8 bases lay between the germline ends. CDR1 SGHAT and CDR2 FQDESV come from the germline V gene (reference sequence). The CDR3 spans 11 residues. DNA of the CDR3: TGTGCCAGCAGCACCCGAAGTGAGCAGTTCTTC. Translated: CASSTRSEQFF. The full variable domain, rest sourced from reference TRBV11-1 and TRBJ2-1, is EAEVAQSPRYKITEKSQAVAFWCDPISGHATLYWYRQILGQGPELLVQFQDESVVDDSQLPKDRFSAERLKGVDSTLKIQPAELGDSAMYLCASSTRSEQFFGPGTRLTVL.

The chain has TRBV18 and TRBJ1-1; D is uncertain. V was clipped by 2 bases and J by 1 base, with 11 bases between them. From germline, CDR1 is KGHSH and CDR2 LQKENI. The CDR3 sequence is 15 residues long. The CDR3 protein is CASSPLQRGNTEAFF. The CDR3 bases are TGTGCCAGCTCACCATTACAACGGGGGAACACTGAAGCTTTCTTT.

This sequence joins TRBV5-1 and TRBJ2-3, with D possibly TRBD2 on 5 matching bases. Deletions cut 6 bases from V and 4 bases from J, with 6 bases between. The CDR3 is 11 residues long. From germline, CDR1 is SGHRS and CDR2 YFSETQ. CDR3 in DNA: TGCGCCAGCAAGGAGGCAGATACGCAGTATTTT. Encoded protein: CASKEADTQYF.

V gene TRBV5-3 combines with J gene TRBJ1-1, with 9 bases fitting TRBD1. TRBV5-3 is an ORF for which the function is uncertain. V shed 3 bases and J 6 bases; nucleotides not matched to a gene: 9. The CDR3 is made up of 15 amino acids. DNA of the CDR3: TGTGCCAGAAGCTCCGGGACAGGGCGGGACCCTGAAGCTTTCTTT. Translated: CARSSGTGRDPEAFF.

This clone has only one observation. The chain employs TRBV18 and TRBJ2-3, with TRBD1 matching 7 bases. Germline loops: CDR1 KGHSH, CDR2 LQKENI. The V and J ends lost 8 bases and 2 bases, in that order; junction bases with no gene match: 7. This CDR3 has 14 residues. CDR3 sequence: CASRPGQNTDTQYF. In DNA, the CDR3 is TGTGCCAGCAGACCGGGACAGAACACAGATACGCAGTATTTT.

The V gene is TRBV6-1, the J gene TRBJ1-5, with 10 bases that match TRBD1. V lost 1 base and J lost 4; bases outside the gene matches: 4. From germline, CDR1 is MNHNS and CDR2 SASEGT. The CDR3 has 16 residues. The chain's CDR3 is CASSEGQGAGNQPQHF. The DNA of the CDR3 is TGTGCCAGCAGTGAAGGACAGGGGGCCGGGAATCAGCCCCAGCATTTT.

The V and J genes are TRBV7-2 and TRBJ1-4; a possible D gene is TRBD1 (6 bases). V was cut by 1 base and J by 0 bases, with 9 bases left in between. Germline CDR1 SGHTA, CDR2 FQGNSA. The CDR3 runs 16 residues. For the CDR3, the DNA is TGTGCCAGCAGCTTAGACAGGGCCTCAACTAATGAAAAACTGTTTTTT. It encodes CASSLDRASTNEKLFF.

The V gene is TRBV13, the J gene TRBJ2-1, with D perhaps TRBD1 (5 bases). Trimming cost V 7 bases and J 10 bases, with 14 bases left between them. CDR3 length: 12 amino acids. Germline assignment: CDR1 PRHDT and CDR2 FYEKMQ (reference sequence). CDR3 nucleotides: TGTGCCAGCACCTCTGGGGCCCGAGAGCAGTTCTTC. This sequence encodes CASTSGAREQFF.

The rearrangement joins TRBV5-1 to TRBJ1-4; 9 nucleotides agree with TRBD1. The CDR3 spans 18 residues. Per germline, CDR1 SGHRS and CDR2 YFSETQ. J gave up 7 bases and V 0 bases, and 13 bases lay outside the gene matches. The CDR3 DNA reads TGCGCCAGCAGCTTGGTCGCCTGGACAGGGGAAGGGATTGAAAAACTGTTTTTT. It is translated as CASSLVAWTGEGIEKLFF.

The CDR3 bases are TGTGCCAGCAGTTTCCCCGGAAACACCATATATTTT. Its translation: CASSFPGNTIYF. The chain recombines TRBV27 with TRBJ1-3; D is undetermined. The V end was cut by 3 bases, the J end by 4 bases, with 4 bases between. The CDR3 totals 12 residues. The germline gives CDR1 MNHEY, CDR2 SMNVEV (reference sequence).